This T cell receptor beta chain was identified during a study of T cell repertoires in cytomegalovirus infection. Study-wide background: TCR beta signatures that were public indicated CMV infection and matching HLA type.

Trimming took 5 bases from V and 4 from J, leaving 20 bases between them. CDR1 is MNHEY, CDR2 SVGAGI, per germline. The CDR3 length is 16 residues. On this clonotype itself: The antigen is undetermined.

TCRdb re-analysed the reads in MiXCR, keeping a single row per CDR3 protein. Of under 95,000 distinct CDR3 sequences in the sample, 45% to 55% were seen once. This clonotype originated in a human donor in good health (CMV status not recorded). Some clones in this sample may be carry-over from other donors' samples. The sequencing here drew on CD8+ T cells from cultured PBMCs, taken from culture after CMV antigen stimulation. V gene TRBV6-5 combines with J gene TRBJ1-1; a weak D match, TRBD1 (6 bases). CDR3 sequence (DNA): TGTGCCAGCAGTGACCGACAGGCGATGGGTCGCACTGAAGCTTTCTTT. Protein sequence: CASSDRQAMGRTEAFF.